This TCR beta chain was identified during a study of blood T cell repertoires in COVID-19. Whole-study context: Italy, Spain and the United States were the sources of the convalescent and acute COVID-19 samples. Nucleic acid was either cDNA or gDNA, and it came from T cells, B-cell-depleted T cells, or PBMCs.

The table came from immunoSEQ multiplex PCR; TCRdb's copy has only in-frame clones and leaves some out. The sample shows some 420,000 clones, more than 80% of them seen only once. The CDR3 runs to 21 residues. The trim removed 1 base at V and 1 base at J, leaving 14 bases unmatched. Germline V gene data show CDR1 as MGHRA and CDR2 as YSYEKL. Ages ranged from roughly 18 to 100 years, with residence in about two dozen US areas. Two negative PCRs, clearance, or symptom resolution characterized the recovered Cohort 3 donors. Sequences were obtained from PBMCs or T cells enriched from blood (not recorded which). The sequence came from a man aged 30-40 years who had recovered from COVID-19. The V and J genes are TRBV4-1 and TRBJ2-2; 11 bases are shared with TRBD2. CDR3 DNA sequence: TGCGCCAGCAGCCAAGGCAGACTAGCGGGACGAAGGGGGGAGAACACCGGGGAGCTGTTTTTT. Translated, it gives CASSQGRLAGRRGENTGELFF.